Listed below are T cell receptor beta chains from one sample, sequenced in a study of T cell repertoires in cytomegalovirus infection. TCRdb used MiXCR to reprocess the reads, holding one entry per CDR3 protein. The repertoire includes about 500,000 distinct CDR3 sequences, about 33% of them detected once, and roughly 15% sits in the top ten. These receptors are not linked to any known antigen. Here the sequenced sample was cultured PBMCs, taken from culture after CMV antigen stimulation. All receptors derive from a human donor in good health (CMV status not recorded). Some clones in this sample may be carry-over from other donors' samples. Both conserved end residues are trimmed from each CDR3. The D gene is left open where the match is weak. The listing skips clone size in some rows; elsewhere it reads once, few, many or a size class.

V gene,J gene,D gene,clone size,CDR3 protein
TRBV27,TRBJ2-1,TRBD1,few,ASSPDRGTNEQF
TRBV7-2,TRBJ1-2,TRBD1,few,ASSSRQGASHGYT
TRBV3-1,TRBJ2-3,TRBD1,-,ASSARQGARTDTQY
TRBV20-1,TRBJ2-2,TRBD2,few,SARASGLTGELF
TRBV4-1,TRBJ2-1,TRBD1,-,ASSQPSQGQGYYEQF
TRBV15,TRBJ2-1,TRBD2,few,ATSRDLAGVYNEQF
TRBV6-5,TRBJ1-3,-,-,ASSRSRQVGNTIY
TRBV4-3,TRBJ2-5,TRBD2,once,ASSQETSGTPIQETRY
TRBV6-1,TRBJ1-5,-,-,ASSEQDNQPQH
TRBV7-2,TRBJ2-5,-,few,ASSTGTRTGSGGETQY
TRBV5-1,TRBJ2-5,-,-,ASSLQDPQKETQY
TRBV7-9,TRBJ2-1,-,-,ASRKAKRQSLGEQF
TRBV11-1,TRBJ1-3,-,many,ASSFVLGGSGNTIY
TRBV2,TRBJ2-2,-,-,ASIGSRDTGELF
TRBV5-6,TRBJ2-1,-,-,ASLTQGLGSYNEQF
TRBV7-2,TRBJ2-1,TRBD2,few,ASSFLRLAGVSNEQF
TRBV27,TRBJ2-3,-,-,ASSAQTSTDTQY
TRBV28,TRBJ2-1,-,-,ASSSHQGHYNEQF
TRBV7-2,TRBJ2-3,-,many,ASSPIGGRTDTQY
TRBV20-1,TRBJ2-1,TRBD2,-,SARGGTSGTYNEQF
TRBV7-2,TRBJ2-5,-,few,ASSSGPDGSAQY
TRBV6-8,TRBJ2-7,-,-,ASSAGQIYEQY
TRBV4-3,TRBJ2-1,TRBD2,-,ASSQWRLAGPNEQF
TRBV19,TRBJ2-1,-,few,ASSRPGSVEEQF
TRBV15,TRBJ2-1,-,-,ATGLGVYNEQF
TRBV30,TRBJ2-1,-,-,AWSSGGEQF
TRBV20-1,TRBJ2-7,-,-,SARQGGGDLLPLEQY
TRBV19,TRBJ2-2,-,-,ASHSGGLAGELF
TRBV6-5,TRBJ2-3,TRBD2,-,ASSYGASGGTDTQY
TRBV27,TRBJ2-1,-,-,ASSPETGANEQF
TRBV10-2,TRBJ1-1,-,-,ATKDPRMNTEAF
TRBV2,TRBJ2-5,-,-,ASKYQETQY
TRBV28,TRBJ1-1,-,few,ASSLVMNTEAF
TRBV19,TRBJ1-5,-,-,ASRPQIVSNQPQH
TRBV19,TRBJ2-5,-,few,ASSIRAGIGETQY
TRBV7-2,TRBJ2-7,TRBD2,few,ASSRTSGSIYEQY
TRBV19,TRBJ2-2,TRBD2,-,ASRGLGGTGELF
TRBV7-2,TRBJ2-5,TRBD2,-,VSSLDWDYTRAQY
TRBV12-3/TRBV12-4,TRBJ2-1,-,-,ASTQDSPLDEQF
TRBV7-2,TRBJ2-3,-,few,ASSQQGFTDTQY
TRBV20-1,TRBJ2-4,-,-,SASSDAGNIQY
TRBV6-2/TRBV6-3,TRBJ2-3,TRBD1,-,ASIGAGRDRVPDTQY